A single sample gave rise to the 32 T cell receptor beta chains below, sequenced in a study of graft-versus-host responses after intestinal transplantation. Generated by immunoSEQ multiplex PCR, the TCRdb table keeps only in-frame clones and is missing some. The sample lists tens of thousands of clones; approximately 94% were seen once. For these TCRs, the target antigens are not known. The sequencing used unstimulated CD8+ T cells sorted from spleen or lymph node cells, collected before intestinal transplant. The receptors stem from a human donor who received an intestinal transplant.

This clone appeared a few times. The chain uses TRBV6-1 and TRBJ1-4; 7 bases match TRBD1. Germline V lookup: CDR1 MNHNS, CDR2 SASEGT. Trimming cost V 2 bases and J 8 bases; bases outside gene matches: 8. The CDR3 is made up of 15 amino acids. CDR3 region: CASSEIWDSSEKLFF. CDR3 DNA sequence: TGTGCCAGCAGTGAAATTTGGGACAGTTCCGAAAAACTGTTTTTT.

This chain uses TRBV4-3 with TRBJ1-3, with D unclear. Trimming shortened V by 0 bases and J by 2 bases, and 8 bases separated the two germline ends. CDR1 is LGHNA, CDR2 YSLEER, per germline. The CDR3 covers 15 residues. DNA of the CDR3: TGCGCCAGCAGCCAAGACAGGCTTGCTGGAAACACCATATATTTT. Translated, it gives CASSQDRLAGNTIYF.

The V call is TRBV7-9, the J call TRBJ1-2; weak D call: TRBD1 (6 bases). There are 15 residues in the CDR3. V was cut by 5 bases and J by 6 bases, with 19 bases left in between. Germline CDR1 and CDR2: SEHNR and FQNEAQ (reference sequence). CDR3 region: CASSAVTGIENGYTF. In DNA form, the CDR3 reads TGTGCCAGCAGCGCAGTCACAGGGATTGAAAATGGCTACACCTTC.

The gene calls are TRBV13 and TRBJ2-5; maybe TRBD2 (5 bases). This CDR3 has 15 amino acids. Germline values: CDR1 PRHDT, CDR2 FYEKMQ (reference sequence). The V end was cut by 0 bases, the J end by 4 bases, with 12 bases between. The chain's CDR3 is CASSLGDLRAETQYF. The CDR3, as DNA: TGTGCCAGCAGCTTAGGGGACCTGAGGGCAGAGACCCAGTACTTC. Combining the CDR3 with reference TRBV13 and TRBJ2-5 gives the whole variable domain AAGVIQSPRHLIKEKRETATLKCYPIPRHDTVYWYQQGPGQDPQFLISFYEKMQSDKGSIPDRFSAQQFSDYHSELNMSSLELGDSALYFCASSLGDLRAETQYFGPGTRLLVL.

V and J are TRBV30 and TRBJ1-2; no definite D call. There are 17 residues in the CDR3. CDR1 GTSNPN and CDR2 SVGIG come from the germline V gene (reference sequence). The V and J ends lost 2 bases and 10 bases respectively, with 29 bases between them. The CDR3, as DNA: TGTGCCTGGAGTTTTACGGCACTGCCCATTAGTGGGGAGCCCTACACCTTC. This translates into CAWSFTALPISGEPYTF.

This clone was detected only once. CDR3 region: CASSAAGPGDRGYTF. The DNA for the CDR3 is TGTGCCAGCAGCGCGGCGGGACCCGGAGATCGGGGCTACACCTTC. The chain is built from TRBV7-9 and TRBJ1-2; TRBD1 is a possible D gene (5 bases). Germline values: CDR1 SEHNR, CDR2 FQNEAQ (reference sequence). V gave up 5 bases and J gave up 8 bases, with 21 bases separating them. The CDR3 loop spans 15 amino acids.

The genes are TRBV5-1 and TRBJ2-7; 7 positions match TRBD1. CDR1 SGHRS and CDR2 YFSETQ come from the germline V gene. The trim removed 0 bases at V and 3 bases at J, leaving 3 bases unmatched. The CDR3 runs to 14 residues. CDR3 DNA sequence: TGCGCCAGCAGCTTGGGACAGGGCAGCTACGAGCAGTACTTC. Translation: CASSLGQGSYEQYF.

The CDR3 sequence: CASSLAQGQVTYEQYF. CDR3 in DNA: TGCGCCAGCAGCTTGGCCCAGGGACAGGTCACCTACGAGCAGTACTTC. The gene calls are TRBV5-1 and TRBJ2-7, with 8 bases lining up with TRBD1. J was trimmed by 2 bases and V by 0 bases; bases with no gene match: 7. Germline V gene sequence: CDR1 SGHRS, CDR2 YFSETQ. This CDR3 spans 16 amino acids.

This chain joins TRBV6-6 and TRBJ2-2; TRBD2 aligns across 12 bases. J lost 3 bases, V lost 7 bases, and 6 bases had no gene match. The CDR3 sequence is 16 residues long. CDR1 MNHNY and CDR2 SVGAGI come from the germline V gene (reference sequence). CDR3 coding DNA: TGTGCCAGCAATCTAGCGGGGGGGCGGGACACCGGGGAGCTGTTTTTT. This translates into CASNLAGGRDTGELFF.

V usage is TRBV2 and J usage is TRBJ2-3; 7 nucleotides line up with TRBD2. Looked up from germline, CDR1 is SNHLY and CDR2 is FYNNEI. The J segment lost 4 bases and the V segment lost 7 bases, leaving 11 bases of the junction unmatched. This CDR3 is 15 amino acids long. The CDR3 is CASTPGTTIPDTQYF. The CDR3 bases are TGTGCCAGCACACCCGGGACTACTATTCCAGATACGCAGTATTTT.

The V call is TRBV7-8, the J call TRBJ2-7, with D perhaps matching TRBD2 (7 bases). From germline, CDR1 is SGHVS and CDR2 FQNEAQ. The ends were cut back, 5 bases at V and 2 bases at J, with 13 bases in the middle. The CDR3 is 14 residues long. The DNA for the CDR3 is TGTGCCAGCAGCGGGAGGGGGTCGACCTACGAGCAGTACTTC. Its translation is CASSGRGSTYEQYF.

The chain carries TRBV11-2 and TRBJ2-7; perhaps TRBD1 as D (5 bases). Germline V gene sequence: CDR1 SGHAT, CDR2 FQNNGV. Trimming removed 0 bases from V and 2 bases from J, with 14 bases in between. The CDR3 length is 16 residues. The DNA for the CDR3 is TGTGCCAGCAGCTTAGACCTGACAGAAACCCCCTACGAGCAGTACTTC. Encoded protein: CASSLDLTETPYEQYF.

The V gene is TRBV4-1, the J gene TRBJ1-1; 12 positions agree with TRBD1. V was clipped by 5 bases and J by 1 base; unmatched bases: 5. CDR3 length: 16 residues. CDR1 is MGHRA and CDR2 is YSYEKL in the germline V gene. The CDR3 bases are TGCGCCAGCAGCTGGGACAGGGGGCAGGGGAACACTGAAGCTTTCTTT. Its translation: CASSWDRGQGNTEAFF.

The CDR3 sequence: CASSRRQGGLGYTGELFF. The CDR3 region has the DNA TGTGCCAGCAGCCGCAGACAGGGCGGTTTAGGGTACACCGGGGAGCTGTTTTTT. The gene calls are TRBV7-6 and TRBJ2-2, with 7 bases that match TRBD1. Trimming at V came to 5 bases and at J to 3 bases, leaving 15 bases not matched to a gene. The CDR3 contains 18 residues. The germline V gene encodes CDR1 SGHVS and CDR2 FNYEAQ.

The V call is TRBV13, the J call TRBJ2-7; D gene ambiguous. Germline CDR1 reads PRHDT; CDR2 reads FYEKMQ (reference sequence). The CDR3 extends over 12 amino acids. V lost 5 bases to trimming and J lost 4 bases, with 9 bases between them. CDR3 bases: TGTGCCAGCAGCCACCGGCGGTACGAGCAGTACTTC. It yields the protein CASSHRRYEQYF.

The chain combines TRBV11-1 with TRBJ1-1; maybe TRBD1 (5 bases). The V gene lost 3 bases and the J gene lost 4 bases, with 15 bases spanning the gap. This CDR3 is built from 15 residues. Germline V gives CDR1 SGHAT, CDR2 FQDESV (reference sequence). This CDR3 is CASSFFSGGGTEAFF. The CDR3 DNA reads TGTGCCAGCAGCTTCTTCAGTGGGGGAGGCACTGAAGCTTTCTTT. The variable domain in full, with the rest retrieved from reference TRBV11-1 and TRBJ1-1, is EAEVAQSPRYKITEKSQAVAFWCDPISGHATLYWYRQILGQGPELLVQFQDESVVDDSQLPKDRFSAERLKGVDSTLKIQPAELGDSAMYLCASSFFSGGGTEAFFGQGTRLTVV.

V usage is TRBV30 and J usage is TRBJ2-1, with 12 bases that match TRBD2. V trimming: 4 bases; J trimming: 7 bases; junction bases outside the gene matches: 5. CDR3 length: 14 amino acids. Germline V gives CDR1 GTSNPN, CDR2 SVGIG (reference sequence). CDR3 DNA sequence: TGTGCCTGGACTAGCGGGGGGGCGTGGAATGAGCAGTTCTTC. This sequence encodes CAWTSGGAWNEQFF.

This clone was seen only once. In nucleotides, the CDR3 is TGTGCCAGCAGCAATCCGGGACTAGCGGGGGGGGGCCCGGACATTCAGTACTTC. This encodes CASSNPGLAGGGPDIQYF. V gene TRBV7-2 combines with J gene TRBJ2-4, with 16 bases fitting TRBD2. The CDR3 contains 18 residues. In germline, CDR1 is SGHTA, CDR2 FQGNSA. The trim removed 5 bases at V and 8 bases at J, leaving 12 bases unmatched.

The chain employs TRBV7-9 and TRBJ2-5, with D maybe TRBD1 (5 bases). There are 13 residues in the CDR3. The germline gives CDR1 SEHNR, CDR2 FQNEAQ (reference sequence). V was pared by 3 bases and J by 2 bases, with 7 bases between. CDR3 nucleotides: TGTGCCAGCAGCTTTAGACAGCAAGAGACCCAGTACTTC. Translated: CASSFRQQETQYF. Full variable domain (outside the CDR3, taken from reference TRBV7-9 and TRBJ2-5): DTGVSQNPRHKITKRGQNVTFRCDPISEHNRLYWYRQTLGQGPEFLTYFQNEAQLEKSRLLSDRFSAERPKGSFSTLEIQRTEQGDSAMYLCASSFRQQETQYFGPGTRLLVL.

The V and J genes are TRBV13 and TRBJ2-1; TRBD1 matches 9 bases. Germline assignment: CDR1 PRHDT and CDR2 FYEKMQ (reference sequence). This CDR3 comprises 14 residues. V lost 4 bases, J lost 12 bases, and 10 bases stayed unmatched. The CDR3 DNA reads as TGTGCCAGCAGCTCCGGGACAGGGCCCAGGGGGCAGTTCTTC. Translation: CASSSGTGPRGQFF.

This clone was observed a few times. This sequence joins TRBV5-6 and TRBJ2-7, with D maybe TRBD1 (5 bases). Germline V gene lookup returns CDR1 SGHDT and CDR2 YYEEEE. The CDR3 extends over 13 amino acids. V lost 4 bases and J lost 5, with 13 bases in between. This CDR3 reads CASSLPGYDEQYF. As DNA, the CDR3 is TGTGCCAGCAGCCTTCCAGGGTACGACGAGCAGTACTTC.

V is TRBV19 and J is TRBJ1-2, with 10 nucleotides matching TRBD1. The CDR3 runs 18 residues. Unmatched junction bases numbered 16, after V lost 3 bases and J lost 6 bases. CDR1 is LNHDA, CDR2 SQIVND, per germline (reference sequence). The CDR3 spells CASSIPPDRGQGENGYTF. The DNA of the CDR3 is TGTGCCAGTAGTATTCCCCCTGACAGGGGGCAAGGAGAGAATGGCTACACCTTC.

This chain connects TRBV7-2 to TRBJ1-1; D ambiguous. CDR3 length: 13 residues. Trimming removed 1 base from V and 6 bases from J, with 9 bases in between. Germline V gives CDR1 SGHTA, CDR2 FQGNSA. The CDR3, as DNA: TGTGCCAGCAGCTTAGGGGTCGAGGCTGAAGCTTTCTTT. Residues: CASSLGVEAEAFF. The full variable domain, with the rest looked up from reference TRBV7-2 and TRBJ1-1, is GAGVSQSPSNKVTEKGKDVELRCDPISGHTALYWYRQSLGQGLEFLIYFQGNSAPDKSGLPSDRFSAERTGGSVSTLTIQRTQQEDSAVYLCASSLGVEAEAFFGQGTRLTVV.

The chain couples TRBV27 to TRBJ2-1; 7 bases map to TRBD2. CDR1 is MNHEY and CDR2 is SMNVEV in the germline V gene (reference sequence). Trimming took 4 bases from V and 6 from J; bases not matched to a gene: 6. The CDR3 has 14 amino acids. The CDR3 region has the DNA TGTGCCAGCAGTTCCGGGCTAGCGGCCAATGAGCAGTTCTTC. Encoded protein: CASSSGLAANEQFF.

The V call is TRBV18, the J call TRBJ2-7; D is perhaps TRBD1 (6 bases). V shed 0 bases and J shed 4 bases, with 16 bases lying between them. Germline V gene data show CDR1 as KGHSH and CDR2 as LQKENI. The CDR3 is made up of 16 amino acids. The CDR3 region has the DNA TGTGCCAGCTCACCACCCCCGGACAGTCTCTTTTACGAGCAGTACTTC. It translates to CASSPPPDSLFYEQYF.

The chain uses TRBV7-9 and TRBJ1-5; D gene ambiguous. CDR1 and CDR2 from the germline V gene are SEHNR and FQNEAQ (reference sequence). V was trimmed by 1 base and J by 7 bases, leaving 8 bases between them. The CDR3 sequence is 13 residues long. Here the CDR3 DNA reads TGTGCCAGCAGCTTAGGAGTGGAGCAGCCCCAGCATTTT. It codes for CASSLGVEQPQHF.

CDR3 sequence: CASSHTTDTQYF. Written as DNA, the CDR3 is TGTGCCAGCAGCCACACCACAGATACGCAGTATTTT. The chain combines TRBV11-2 with TRBJ2-3; D not certain. The ends were cut back, 5 bases at V and 2 bases at J, with 5 bases in the middle. Germline lookup yields CDR1 SGHAT and CDR2 FQNNGV. This CDR3 is 12 amino acids long. Variable domain in full (rest from reference TRBV11-2 and TRBJ2-3): EAGVAQSPRYKIIEKRQSVAFWCNPISGHATLYWYQQILGQGPKLLIQFQNNGVVDDSQLPKDRFSAERLKGVDSTLKIQPAKLEDSAVYLCASSHTTDTQYFGPGTRLTVL.

The chain links TRBV7-2 to TRBJ2-7; D perhaps matches TRBD1 (6 bases). Trimming removed 2 bases at V and 0 bases at J, with 11 bases between. The CDR3 runs 15 residues. CDR1 is SGHTA and CDR2 is FQGNSA in the germline V gene. CDR3 bases: TGTGCCAGCAGCTTAAGTCAGGGGCACTCCTACGAGCAGTACTTC. Protein: CASSLSQGHSYEQYF.

This chain links TRBV13 with TRBJ2-2; perhaps TRBD1 as D (5 bases). V lost 2 bases to trimming and J lost 4 bases, with 5 bases between them. There are 13 residues in the CDR3. Germline V gene lookup returns CDR1 PRHDT and CDR2 FYEKMQ (reference sequence). Here the CDR3 reads CASSLRGTGELFF. Written as DNA, the CDR3 is TGTGCCAGCAGCTTAAGGGGCACCGGGGAGCTGTTTTTT.

This rearrangement joins TRBV5-1 to TRBJ2-7; D is uncertain. This CDR3 has 13 amino acids. The germline V and J ends were trimmed by 0 bases and 2 bases, with 6 bases remaining between them. CDR1 is SGHRS, CDR2 YFSETQ, per germline. In nucleotides, the CDR3 is TGCGCCAGCAGCTTGGAGCTCACCTACGAGCAGTACTTC. Translating it yields CASSLELTYEQYF.

The chain carries TRBV6-6 and TRBJ2-5, with TRBD2 identical over 8 bases. The CDR3 runs to 16 residues. J was trimmed by 2 bases and V by 5 bases; bases with no gene match: 10. CDR1 is MNHNY, CDR2 SVGAGI, per germline (reference sequence). The CDR3 reads CASSPLAGGPQETQYF. DNA for the CDR3: TGTGCCAGCAGTCCTCTGGCGGGGGGTCCTCAAGAGACCCAGTACTTC.

This sequence joins TRBV19 and TRBJ1-1; TRBD1 is a possible D gene (5 bases). V was trimmed by 1 base and J by 7 bases, leaving 16 bases between them. Germline values: CDR1 LNHDA, CDR2 SQIVND (reference sequence). This CDR3 is built from 15 residues. The CDR3 region is CASSIGLAGPLEAFF. The CDR3 DNA sequence: TGTGCCAGTAGTATAGGTTTAGCAGGGCCGCTTGAAGCTTTCTTT.